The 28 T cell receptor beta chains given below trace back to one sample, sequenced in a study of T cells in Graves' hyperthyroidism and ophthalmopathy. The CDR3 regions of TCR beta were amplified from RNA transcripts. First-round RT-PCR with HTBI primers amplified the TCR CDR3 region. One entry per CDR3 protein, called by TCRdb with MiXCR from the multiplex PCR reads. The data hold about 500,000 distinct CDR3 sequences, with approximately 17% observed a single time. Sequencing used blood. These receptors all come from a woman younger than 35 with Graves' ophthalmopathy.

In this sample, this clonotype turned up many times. CDR3 sequence reads: CASSYADGQETQYF. The CDR3 DNA reads TGTGCCAGCAGTTACGCGGACGGACAAGAGACCCAGTACTTC. The chain joins TRBV6-1 to TRBJ2-5; D unresolved. Trimming cost V 5 bases and J 2 bases, with 12 bases left between them. This CDR3 region has 14 residues. Germline CDR1 MNHNS, CDR2 SASEGT.

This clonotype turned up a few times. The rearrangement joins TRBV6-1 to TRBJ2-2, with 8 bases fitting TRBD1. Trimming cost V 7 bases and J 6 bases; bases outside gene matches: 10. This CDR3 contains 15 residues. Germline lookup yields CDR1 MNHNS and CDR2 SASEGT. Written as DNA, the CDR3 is TGTGCCAGCACTGTATGGACAGGGAGTTCCGGGGAGCTGTTTTTT. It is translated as CASTVWTGSSGELFF.

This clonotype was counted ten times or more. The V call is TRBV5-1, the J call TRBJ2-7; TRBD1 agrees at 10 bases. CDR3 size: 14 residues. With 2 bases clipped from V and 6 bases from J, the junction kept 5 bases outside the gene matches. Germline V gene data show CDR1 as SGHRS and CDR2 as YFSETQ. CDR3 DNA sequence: TGCGCCAGCAGCTTAGTGGGGACAGGGGCCGAGCAGTACTTC. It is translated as CASSLVGTGAEQYF. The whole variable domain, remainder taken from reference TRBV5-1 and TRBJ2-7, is KAGVTQTPRYLIKTRGQQVTLSCSPISGHRSVSWYQQTPGQGLQFLFEYFSETQRNKGNFPGRFSGRQFSNSRSEMNVSTLELGDSALYLCASSLVGTGAEQYFGPGTRLTVT.

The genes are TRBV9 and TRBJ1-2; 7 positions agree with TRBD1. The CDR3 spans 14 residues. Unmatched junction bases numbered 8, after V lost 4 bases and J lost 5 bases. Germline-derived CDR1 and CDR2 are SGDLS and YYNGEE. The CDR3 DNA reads TGTGCCAGCAGCCCCCAGGGGGGAGTTTATGGCTACACCTTC. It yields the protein CASSPQGGVYGYTF. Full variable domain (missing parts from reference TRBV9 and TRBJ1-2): DSGVTQTPKHLITATGQRVTLRCSPRSGDLSVYWYQQSLDQGLQFLIQYYNGEERAKGNILERFSAQQFPDLHSELNLSSLELGDSALYFCASSPQGGVYGYTFGSGTRLTVV.

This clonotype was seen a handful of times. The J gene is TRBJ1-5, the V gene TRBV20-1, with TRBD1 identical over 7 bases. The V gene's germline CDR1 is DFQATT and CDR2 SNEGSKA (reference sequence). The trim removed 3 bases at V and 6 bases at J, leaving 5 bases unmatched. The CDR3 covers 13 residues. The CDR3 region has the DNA TGCAGTGCTAGTGTCAGGGGGGGTCAGCCCCAGCATTTT. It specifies CSASVRGGQPQHF.

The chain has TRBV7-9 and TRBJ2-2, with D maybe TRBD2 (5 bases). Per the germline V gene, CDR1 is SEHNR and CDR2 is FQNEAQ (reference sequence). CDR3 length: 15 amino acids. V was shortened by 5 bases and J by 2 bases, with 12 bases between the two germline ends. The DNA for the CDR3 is TGTGCCAGCAGCCCACTAGACTTAAACACCGGGGAGCTGTTTTTT. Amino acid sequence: CASSPLDLNTGELFF.

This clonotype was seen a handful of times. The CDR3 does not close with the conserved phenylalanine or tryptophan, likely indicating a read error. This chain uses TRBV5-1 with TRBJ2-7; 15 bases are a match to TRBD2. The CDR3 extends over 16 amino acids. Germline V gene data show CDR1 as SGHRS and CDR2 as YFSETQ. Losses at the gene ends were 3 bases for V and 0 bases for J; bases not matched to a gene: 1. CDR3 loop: CASSSGLAGGSYEQYS. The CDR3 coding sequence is TGCGCCAGCAGCTCGGGACTAGCGGGAGGCTCCTACGAGCAGTACTCC.

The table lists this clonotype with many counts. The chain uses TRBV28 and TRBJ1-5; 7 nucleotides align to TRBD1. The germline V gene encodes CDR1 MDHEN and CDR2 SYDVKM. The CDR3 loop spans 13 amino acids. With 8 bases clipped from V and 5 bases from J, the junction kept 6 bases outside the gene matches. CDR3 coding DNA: TGTGCCAGCGCCGACAGGGAGGATCAGCCCCAGCATTTT. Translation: CASADREDQPQHF.

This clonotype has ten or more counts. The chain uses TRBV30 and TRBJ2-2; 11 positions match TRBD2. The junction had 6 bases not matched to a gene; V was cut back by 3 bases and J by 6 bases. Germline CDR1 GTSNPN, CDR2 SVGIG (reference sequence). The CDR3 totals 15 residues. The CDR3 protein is CAWRPTSGEAGELFF. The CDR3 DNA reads TGTGCCTGGAGACCGACTAGCGGGGAAGCCGGGGAGCTGTTTTTT.

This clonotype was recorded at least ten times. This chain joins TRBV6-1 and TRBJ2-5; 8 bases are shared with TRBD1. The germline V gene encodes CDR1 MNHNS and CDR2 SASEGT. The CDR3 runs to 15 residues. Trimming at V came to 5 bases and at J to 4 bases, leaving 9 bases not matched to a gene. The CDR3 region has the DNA TGTGCCAGCAGTTTTCTTGAGGACAGGGTAGAGACCCAGTACTTC. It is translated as CASSFLEDRVETQYF.

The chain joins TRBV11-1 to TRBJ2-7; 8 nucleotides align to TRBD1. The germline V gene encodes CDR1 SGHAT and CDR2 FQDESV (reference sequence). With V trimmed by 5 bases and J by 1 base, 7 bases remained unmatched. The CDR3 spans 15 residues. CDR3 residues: CASSPPGQASYEQYF. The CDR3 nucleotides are TGTGCCAGCAGCCCTCCGGGACAGGCTTCCTACGAGCAGTACTTC.

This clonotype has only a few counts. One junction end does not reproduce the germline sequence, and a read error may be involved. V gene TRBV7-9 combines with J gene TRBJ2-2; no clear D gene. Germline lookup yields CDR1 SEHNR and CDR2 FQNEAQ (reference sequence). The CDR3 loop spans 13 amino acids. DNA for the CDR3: TGTGCCAGCGCCCCGCCGAACACCAGGGAGCTGTTTTTT. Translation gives CASAPPNTRELFF. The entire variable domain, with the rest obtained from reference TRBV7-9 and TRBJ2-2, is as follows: DTGVSQNPRHKITKRGQNVTFRCDPISEHNRLYWYRQTLGQGPEFLTYFQNEAQLEKSRLLSDRFSAERPKGSFSTLEIQRTEQGDSAMYLCASAPPNTRELFFGEGSRLTVL.

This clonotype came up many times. CDR3 region: CASTIYSGGTYEQYF. CDR3 in DNA: TGTGCCAGCACTATTTATAGCGGGGGAACGTACGAGCAGTACTTC. This rearrangement joins TRBV11-2 to TRBJ2-7, with 9 bases that match TRBD2. Germline lookup yields CDR1 SGHAT and CDR2 FQNNGV. The length of the CDR3 is 15 residues. With 7 bases clipped from V and 4 bases from J, the junction kept 11 bases outside the gene matches. The variable domain in full, completed from reference TRBV11-2 and TRBJ2-7, reads EAGVAQSPRYKIIEKRQSVAFWCNPISGHATLYWYQQILGQGPKLLIQFQNNGVVDDSQLPKDRFSAERLKGVDSTLKIQPAKLEDSAVYLCASTIYSGGTYEQYFGPGTRLTVT.

This CDR3 is CASRRGPGDTQYF. In DNA, the CDR3 is TGTGCCAGCAGGCGGGGGCCGGGAGATACGCAGTATTTT. The chain has TRBV7-6 and TRBJ2-3; D might be TRBD2 (7 bases). From germline, CDR1 is SGHVS and CDR2 FNYEAQ. CDR3 length: 13 residues. The V end was cut by 6 bases, the J end by 5 bases, with 12 bases between.

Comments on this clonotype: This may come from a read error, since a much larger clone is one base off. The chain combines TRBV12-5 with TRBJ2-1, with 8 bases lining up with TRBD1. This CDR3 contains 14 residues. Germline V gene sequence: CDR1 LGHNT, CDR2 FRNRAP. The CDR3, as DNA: TGTGCTGGTGGTTTGGACAGGGAAAGCAATGAGCAGTTCTTC. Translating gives CAGGLDRESNEQFF.

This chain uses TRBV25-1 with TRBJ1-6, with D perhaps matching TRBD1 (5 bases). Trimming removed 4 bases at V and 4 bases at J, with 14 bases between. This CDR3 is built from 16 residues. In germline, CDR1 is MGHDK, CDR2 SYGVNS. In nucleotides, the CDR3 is TGTGCCAGCAGTGGATCCGGGACGGGGTATAATTCACCCCTCCACTTT. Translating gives CASSGSGTGYNSPLHF.

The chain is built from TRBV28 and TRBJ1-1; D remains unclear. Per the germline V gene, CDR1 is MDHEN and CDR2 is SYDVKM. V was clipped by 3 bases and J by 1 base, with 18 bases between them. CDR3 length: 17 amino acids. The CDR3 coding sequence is TGTGCCAGCAGTTTGGATGGCGAAAACATACCGAACACTGAAGCTTTCTTT. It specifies CASSLDGENIPNTEAFF.

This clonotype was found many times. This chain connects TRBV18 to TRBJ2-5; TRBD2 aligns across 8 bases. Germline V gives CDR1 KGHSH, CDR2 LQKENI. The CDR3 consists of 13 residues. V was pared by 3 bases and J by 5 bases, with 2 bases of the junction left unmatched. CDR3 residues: CASSPGLDETQYF. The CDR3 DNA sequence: TGTGCCAGCTCACCGGGACTAGATGAGACCCAGTACTTC.

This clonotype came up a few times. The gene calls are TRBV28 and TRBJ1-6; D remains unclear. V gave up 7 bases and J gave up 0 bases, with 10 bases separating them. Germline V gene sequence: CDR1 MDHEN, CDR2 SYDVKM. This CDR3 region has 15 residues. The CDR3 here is CASKGQSSYNSPLHF. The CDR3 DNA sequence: TGTGCCAGCAAAGGGCAGAGCTCCTATAATTCACCCCTCCACTTT.

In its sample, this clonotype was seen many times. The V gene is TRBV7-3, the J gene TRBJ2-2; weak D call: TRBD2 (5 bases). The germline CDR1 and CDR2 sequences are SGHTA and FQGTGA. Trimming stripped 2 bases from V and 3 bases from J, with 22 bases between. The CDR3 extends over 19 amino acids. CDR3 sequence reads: CASSLGVTMARLDTGELFF. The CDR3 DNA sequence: TGTGCCAGCAGCTTAGGGGTGACTATGGCCAGGTTGGACACCGGGGAGCTGTTTTTT.

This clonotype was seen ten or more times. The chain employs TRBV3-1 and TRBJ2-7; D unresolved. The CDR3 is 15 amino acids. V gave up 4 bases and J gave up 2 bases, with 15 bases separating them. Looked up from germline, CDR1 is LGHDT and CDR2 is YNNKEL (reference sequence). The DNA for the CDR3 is TGTGCCAGCAGCCGTACTGATAGGGAAACCTACGAGCAGTACTTC. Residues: CASSRTDRETYEQYF.

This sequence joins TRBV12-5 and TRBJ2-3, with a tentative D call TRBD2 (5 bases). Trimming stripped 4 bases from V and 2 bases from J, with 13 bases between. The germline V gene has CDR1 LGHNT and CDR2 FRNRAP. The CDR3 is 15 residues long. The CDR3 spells CASGSGLGYTDTQYF. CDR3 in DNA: TGTGCTAGTGGTTCCGGACTGGGATACACAGATACGCAGTATTTT.

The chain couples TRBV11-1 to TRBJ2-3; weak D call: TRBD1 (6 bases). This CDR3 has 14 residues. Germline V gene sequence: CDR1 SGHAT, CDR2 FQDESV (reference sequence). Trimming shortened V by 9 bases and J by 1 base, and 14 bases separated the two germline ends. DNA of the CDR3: TGTGCCAGTAGGACAGTGGGGGGCACAGATACGCAGTATTTT. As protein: CASRTVGGTDTQYF.

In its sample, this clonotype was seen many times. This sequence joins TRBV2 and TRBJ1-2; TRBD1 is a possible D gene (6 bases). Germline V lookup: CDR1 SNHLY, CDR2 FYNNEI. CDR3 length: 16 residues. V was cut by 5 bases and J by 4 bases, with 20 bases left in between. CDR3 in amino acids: CASSWGDRPGGYGYTF. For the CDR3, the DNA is TGTGCCAGCAGTTGGGGCGACAGGCCGGGAGGCTATGGCTACACCTTC. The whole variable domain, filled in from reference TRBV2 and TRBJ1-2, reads EPEVTQTPSHQVTQMGQEVILRCVPISNHLYFYWYRQILGQKVEFLVSFYNNEISEKSEIFDDQFSVERPDGSNFTLKIRSTKLEDSAMYFCASSWGDRPGGYGYTFGSGTRLTVV.

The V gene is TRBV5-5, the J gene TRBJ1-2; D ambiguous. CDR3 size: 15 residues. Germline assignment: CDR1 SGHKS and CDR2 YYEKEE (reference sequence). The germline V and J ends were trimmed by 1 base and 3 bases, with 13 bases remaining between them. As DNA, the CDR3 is TGTGCCAGCAGCTTGTCCCCAAACAGAGACTATGGCTACACCTTC. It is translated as CASSLSPNRDYGYTF. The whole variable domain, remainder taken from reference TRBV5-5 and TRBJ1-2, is DAGVTQSPTHLIKTRGQQVTLRCSPISGHKSVSWYQQVLGQGPQFIFQYYEKEERGRGNFPDRFSARQFPNYSSELNVNALLLGDSALYLCASSLSPNRDYGYTFGSGTRLTVV.

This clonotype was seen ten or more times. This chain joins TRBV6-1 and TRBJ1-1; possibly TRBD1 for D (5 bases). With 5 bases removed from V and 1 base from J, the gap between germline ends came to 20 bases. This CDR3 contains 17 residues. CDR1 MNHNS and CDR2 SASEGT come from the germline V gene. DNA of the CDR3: TGTGCCAGCAGTCGGCCCTTCGACGGGGGGGGGAACACTGAAGCTTTCTTT. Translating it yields CASSRPFDGGGNTEAFF.

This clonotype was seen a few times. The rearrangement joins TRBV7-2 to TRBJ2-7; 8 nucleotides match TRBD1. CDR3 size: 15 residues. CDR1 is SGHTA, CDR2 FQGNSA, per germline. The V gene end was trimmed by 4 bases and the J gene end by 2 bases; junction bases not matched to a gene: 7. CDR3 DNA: TGTGCCAGCAGCTCGCAGGGGGCTCCTCCCTACGAGCAGTACTTC. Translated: CASSSQGAPPYEQYF.

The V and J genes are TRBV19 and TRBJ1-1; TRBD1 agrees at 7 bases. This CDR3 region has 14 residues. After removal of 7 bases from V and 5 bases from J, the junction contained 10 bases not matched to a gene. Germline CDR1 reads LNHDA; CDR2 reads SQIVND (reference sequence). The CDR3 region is CASTTGQVLTEAFF. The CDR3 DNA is TGTGCCAGTACTACTGGACAGGTTTTGACTGAAGCTTTCTTT. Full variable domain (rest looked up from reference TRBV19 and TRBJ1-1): DGGITQSPKYLFRKEGQNVTLSCEQNLNHDAMYWYRQDPGQGLRLIYYSQIVNDFQKGDIAEGYSVSREKKESFPLTVTSAQKNPTAFYLCASTTGQVLTEAFFGQGTRLTVV.